This T cell receptor (beta chain) appears in the sequencing data of a study of somatic mutations in cytotoxic T cells in rheumatoid arthritis. Repertoires were generated with immunoSEQ multiplex PCR, while TCRdb's copy carries only in-frame clones and drops some. The table has about 12,000 clones, around 74% seen once; the top ten hold roughly 12%. A word on this clone: As yet, its antigen is unknown.

Germline V CDR1 and CDR2: SGHVS, FQNEAQ. V lost 5 bases, J lost 0 bases, and 17 bases lay in between. The CDR3 is 16 amino acids. As healthy controls, the study included blood donors who had a median age of about 54 years (range roughly 21-70) and were about 60% female. Study-wide findings and caveats: Rheumatoid arthritis patients and age-matched healthy controls showed no significant difference in CD8+ T-cell clonality.

The rearrangement links TRBV7-8 to TRBJ2-7, with D perhaps assigned TRBD1 or TRBD2 (6 bases each). The clonotype comes from a woman between 35 and 50 years old in good health. Input material: CD8+ T cells sorted from blood. The chain's CDR3 is CASSAYLGGSSYEQYF. The CDR3 bases are TGTGCCAGCAGCGCATATCTAGGGGGGAGCTCCTACGAGCAGTACTTC.